This section outlines one T cell receptor beta chain sequence together with its context. Its antigen is not known. This sample is part of a study of shared clonotypes between healthy human individuals. Findings and limits, study-wide: With a handful of donors compared, approximately 5.5% of naive CD4 clonotypes were shared.

Trimming left V 0 bases short and J 0 bases short, with 13 bases between. The CDR3 totals 17 residues. The germline CDR1 and CDR2 sequences are SGHDT and YYEEEE. Some clones are missing from TCRdb's copy, which holds only in-frame ones; the method was immunoSEQ multiplex PCR. The sample lists 2 million to 3 million clones, 93% seen once, with roughly 0.36% in the top ten. V and J are TRBV5-6 and TRBJ2-4; TRBD1 might be the D (5 bases). The source is a man in his late teens or twenties in good health. Some clones in this sample may be carry-over from other donors' samples. The sequenced sample was naive CD4+ T cells from PBMCs. The subset here: CD45RA+ positively selected. CDR3 sequence (DNA): TGTGCCAGCAGCTTGGCCGACAGACCACTAGCCAAAAACATTCAGTACTTC. It codes for CASSLADRPLAKNIQYF.